A single sample gave rise to the 17 T cell receptor beta chains below, sequenced in a study of control samples from healthy donors and cancer patients. Only in-frame clones appear in the TCRdb table, and some are missing; sequencing was by immunoSEQ multiplex PCR. The sample lists about 200,000 clones, about 90% occurring once. Sequenced: blood. Every receptor here comes from a man in his thirties or forties in good health.

This chain links TRBV10-3 with TRBJ1-5; D gene ambiguous. CDR1 ENHRY and CDR2 SYGVKD come from the germline V gene. Trimming took 6 bases from V and 2 from J, leaving 11 bases between them. This CDR3 is built from 14 residues. This CDR3 reads CAIRSGFGNQPQHF. The CDR3 DNA reads as TGTGCCATCAGGTCGGGGTTTGGCAATCAGCCCCAGCATTTT.

The chain joins TRBV6-5 to TRBJ1-4; TRBD1 matches at 7 bases. The germline CDR1 and CDR2 sequences are MNHEY and SVGAGI. CDR3 size: 15 residues. V lost 5 bases, J lost 8 bases, and 11 bases stayed unmatched. Here the CDR3 DNA reads TGTGCCAGCAGTCGTTTGACAGGGAGCGACGAAAAACTGTTTTTT. This translates into CASSRLTGSDEKLFF.

The rearrangement links TRBV11-2 to TRBJ2-3, with TRBD2 identical over 9 bases. CDR3 length: 16 residues. The V segment lost 4 bases and the J segment 5 bases; nucleotides outside the gene matches: 10. Germline V CDR1 and CDR2: SGHAT, FQNNGV. CDR3 sequence: CASSYKLAGELDTQYF. The CDR3 DNA sequence: TGTGCCAGCAGCTACAAGTTAGCGGGGGAGTTAGATACGCAGTATTTT.

The chain links TRBV28 to TRBJ1-4, with D possibly being TRBD1 (5 bases). The CDR3 sequence is 12 residues long. Trimming took 6 bases from V and 3 from J, leaving 5 bases between them. Germline CDR1 and CDR2: MDHEN and SYDVKM. The CDR3 loop reads CASRGPNEKLFF. CDR3 sequence (DNA): TGTGCCAGCAGGGGGCCTAATGAAAAACTGTTTTTT.

In its sample, this clone was seen once. The chain uses TRBV20-1 and TRBJ2-7; 9 bases match TRBD1. V gave up 3 bases and J gave up 4 bases; unmatched junction bases: 10. This CDR3 region has 15 residues. Germline values: CDR1 DFQATT, CDR2 SNEGSKA (reference sequence). The DNA of the CDR3 is TGCAGTGCTAGTAATCCGGGACAGGGAGTGTACGAGCAGTACTTC. Its translation: CSASNPGQGVYEQYF.

The chain carries TRBV7-9 and TRBJ1-5; 8 positions match TRBD1. There are 14 residues in the CDR3. Germline loops: CDR1 SEHNR, CDR2 FQNEAQ (reference sequence). The V and J ends lost 4 bases and 4 bases, in that order; junction bases with no gene match: 3. The CDR3 region is CASSSTGENQPQHF. CDR3 bases: TGTGCCAGCAGCTCGACAGGGGAGAATCAGCCCCAGCATTTT.

The chain joins TRBV19 to TRBJ1-5; D may be TRBD1 (5 bases). Germline V gives CDR1 LNHDA, CDR2 SQIVND (reference sequence). The CDR3 length is 14 residues. V lost 4 bases to trimming and J lost 7 bases, with 14 bases between them. The CDR3 region has the DNA TGTGCCAGTAGTACCCCGGACGGGGGACAGCCCCAGCATTTT. It translates to CASSTPDGGQPQHF. Full variable domain (rest looked up from reference TRBV19 and TRBJ1-5): DGGITQSPKYLFRKEGQNVTLSCEQNLNHDAMYWYRQDPGQGLRLIYYSQIVNDFQKGDIAEGYSVSREKKESFPLTVTSAQKNPTAFYLCASSTPDGGQPQHFGDGTRLSIL.

The chain links TRBV4-1 to TRBJ2-5, with a tentative D call TRBD2 (5 bases). The CDR3 loop spans 15 amino acids. The V end lost 1 base, the J end lost 5 bases, and 14 bases lay between the germline ends. Per germline, CDR1 MGHRA and CDR2 YSYEKL. The CDR3 DNA follows: TGCGCCAGCAGCCAAGGGCGGGCCTCACGGGAGACCCAGTACTTC. This gives the protein CASSQGRASRETQYF.

The chain employs TRBV27 and TRBJ2-7; a weak D match, TRBD2 (7 bases). The germline V and J ends were trimmed by 0 bases and 4 bases, with 19 bases remaining between them. Germline V lookup: CDR1 MNHEY, CDR2 SMNVEV (reference sequence). CDR3 length: 17 amino acids. This CDR3 is CASSLSVRRGGIYEQYF. The CDR3, as DNA: TGTGCCAGCAGTTTATCAGTGCGAAGGGGGGGGATATACGAGCAGTACTTC.

The V gene is TRBV6-6, the J gene TRBJ1-1, with 10 bases that match TRBD1. The trim removed 5 bases at V and 3 bases at J, leaving 6 bases unmatched. Germline V gene lookup returns CDR1 MNHNY and CDR2 SVGAGI (reference sequence). This CDR3 comprises 15 residues. Written as DNA, the CDR3 is TGTGCCAGCAGTACCTGGACAGGGGGGGACACTGAAGCTTTCTTT. It specifies CASSTWTGGDTEAFF.

The genes are TRBV11-3 and TRBJ2-3; TRBD1 agrees at 10 bases. CDR1 is SGHNT and CDR2 is YENEEA in the germline V gene. Losses at the gene ends were 1 base for V and 3 bases for J; bases not matched to a gene: 10. The CDR3 is 18 amino acids. CDR3 nucleotide sequence: TGTGCCAGCAGCTTAGGACAGGGGGCGCCGGTCCTTACAGATACGCAGTATTTT. This codes for CASSLGQGAPVLTDTQYF.

V usage is TRBV3-1 (or the pseudogene TRBV3-2) and J usage is TRBJ1-2; D is ambiguous. V lost 6 bases, J lost 6 bases, and 11 bases lay in between. The CDR3 extends over 12 amino acids. Per germline, CDR1 LGHDT and CDR2 YNNKEL (reference sequence). The CDR3, as DNA: TGTGCCAGCAGTCATGAGGGTGATGGCTACACCTTC. As protein: CASSHEGDGYTF.

This chain connects TRBV11-2 to TRBJ1-4; D possibly corresponds to TRBD1 (6 bases). CDR3 length: 14 residues. Germline assignment: CDR1 SGHAT and CDR2 FQNNGV. Trimming removed 6 bases at V and 10 bases at J, with 18 bases between. The CDR3 region is CASRGHLQGGKLFF. CDR3 DNA: TGTGCCAGCAGAGGACATCTACAGGGTGGAAAACTGTTTTTT.

The chain combines TRBV19 with TRBJ1-1, with 8 nucleotides matching TRBD1. Germline values: CDR1 LNHDA, CDR2 SQIVND (reference sequence). CDR3 length: 14 amino acids. Unmatched junction bases numbered 7, after V lost 7 bases and J lost 3 bases. CDR3 coding DNA: TGTGCCAGTACCCAGGGGGCGCGGTACACTGAAGCTTTCTTT. The encoded protein is CASTQGARYTEAFF.

This chain uses TRBV4-1 with TRBJ2-7; 7 bases are shared with TRBD1. Trimming removed 1 base from V and 2 bases from J; junction bases left unmatched: 11. CDR1 and CDR2 (germline): MGHRA, YSYEKL. This CDR3 is built from 17 residues. CDR3: CASSQVSTGLPPYEQYF. The CDR3 nucleotides read TGCGCCAGCAGCCAAGTCTCGACAGGGCTCCCACCCTACGAGCAGTACTTC.

This clone was seen once. The same CDR3 also results from other DNA sequences found in this sample. The chain combines TRBV6-5 with TRBJ1-4; D gene ambiguous. Per the germline V gene, CDR1 is MNHEY and CDR2 is SVGAGI. This CDR3 spans 12 amino acids. The V and J ends lost 5 bases and 5 bases respectively, with 6 bases between them. The CDR3 DNA reads as TGTGCCAGCAGTCCCCTAAATGAAAAACTGTTTTTT. Translating gives CASSPLNEKLFF.

There are a few counts of this clone. The V gene is TRBV19, the J gene TRBJ2-1; TRBD2 matches 9 bases. CDR3 length: 16 amino acids. Trimming at V came to 6 bases and at J to 1 base, leaving 7 bases not matched to a gene. CDR1 and CDR2 from the germline V gene are LNHDA and SQIVND (reference sequence). The CDR3 DNA is TGTGCCAGTAGAACTAGGACTAGCGCTTCCTACAATGAGCAGTTCTTC. This codes for CASRTRTSASYNEQFF. The whole variable domain, remainder taken from reference TRBV19 and TRBJ2-1, is DGGITQSPKYLFRKEGQNVTLSCEQNLNHDAMYWYRQDPGQGLRLIYYSQIVNDFQKGDIAEGYSVSREKKESFPLTVTSAQKNPTAFYLCASRTRTSASYNEQFFGPGTRLTVL.